The 27 T cell receptor beta chains in this list originate from one sample, sequenced in a study of T cell changes during pregnancy in multiple sclerosis. Repertoires were generated with immunoSEQ multiplex PCR, while TCRdb's copy carries only in-frame clones and drops some. The sample carries 55,000 to 85,000 clones, 80% to 95% recorded once. The input for sequencing was peripheral blood, taken in the second trimester of pregnancy. These receptors all come from a female donor with multiple sclerosis, enrolled in a pregnancy study.

The J gene is TRBJ2-3, the V gene TRBV12-5; possible D gene TRBD2, 6 bases. Trimming removed 1 base at V and 4 bases at J, with 6 bases between. This CDR3 is built from 13 residues. Looked up from germline, CDR1 is LGHNT and CDR2 is FRNRAP. CDR3 amino acids: CASGLAGADTQYF. The CDR3 nucleotides are TGTGCTAGTGGTTTGGCGGGAGCAGATACGCAGTATTTT.

This chain uses TRBV7-3 with TRBJ2-1; TRBD2 agrees at 10 bases. The CDR3 runs to 19 residues. Trimming cost V 2 bases and J 3 bases; bases outside gene matches: 13. Germline assignment: CDR1 SGHTA and CDR2 FQGTGA. In nucleotides, the CDR3 is TGTGCCAGCAGCTTATTAGCGGGGGGTCGATCCCCCTACTACAATGAGCAGTTCTTC. Residues: CASSLLAGGRSPYYNEQFF.

This clone has a single count. The chain employs TRBV7-3 and TRBJ2-3; D might be TRBD1 (5 bases). Per the germline V gene, CDR1 is SGHTA and CDR2 is FQGTGA. This CDR3 spans 17 amino acids. The germline V and J ends were trimmed by 4 bases and 0 bases, with 17 bases remaining between them. The CDR3 DNA follows: TGTGCCAGCAGCTCCCAACCCTTGGGGCATAGCACAGATACGCAGTATTTT. It yields the protein CASSSQPLGHSTDTQYF. Filled out from reference TRBV7-3 and TRBJ2-3, the complete variable domain reads GAGVSQTPSNKVTEKGKYVELRCDPISGHTALYWYRQSLGQGPEFLIYFQGTGAADDSGLPNDRFFAVRPEGSVSTLKIQRTERGDSAVYLCASSSQPLGHSTDTQYFGPGTRLTVL.

V usage is TRBV6-6 and J usage is TRBJ2-7; TRBD2 is a possible D gene (6 bases). The CDR3 is made up of 16 amino acids. V was pared by 5 bases and J by 1 base, with 18 bases between. The V gene's germline CDR1 is MNHNY and CDR2 SVGAGI (reference sequence). Here the CDR3 reads CASSTQTGTASYEQYF. The CDR3 DNA reads TGTGCCAGCAGTACCCAGACCGGGACTGCTTCCTACGAGCAGTACTTC.

The genes are TRBV9 and TRBJ2-1; possible D gene TRBD1, 6 bases. V shed 3 bases and J shed 10 bases, with 8 bases lying between them. Germline values: CDR1 SGDLS, CDR2 YYNGEE. The CDR3 is 11 residues long. In nucleotides, the CDR3 is TGTGCCAGCAGCGCCGGGACAGAGCAGTTCTTC. Protein: CASSAGTEQFF.

The chain carries TRBV6-6 and TRBJ2-1, with 7 bases lining up with TRBD1. Losses at the gene ends were 6 bases for V and 2 bases for J; bases not matched to a gene: 7. The CDR3 covers 15 residues. Per germline, CDR1 MNHNY and CDR2 SVGAGI (reference sequence). This chain's CDR3 is CASSGQGVAYNEQFF. The CDR3, as DNA: TGTGCCAGCAGCGGGCAGGGGGTTGCCTACAATGAGCAGTTCTTC.

This chain uses TRBV14 with TRBJ2-7, with D perhaps TRBD2 (6 bases). Trimming removed 0 bases from V and 2 bases from J, with 11 bases in between. The CDR3 contains 15 residues. Germline CDR1 is SGHDN and CDR2 is FVKESK. CDR3 DNA: TGTGCCAGCAGCCAAGATCTTAGCGGAGCCTACGAGCAGTACTTC. It encodes CASSQDLSGAYEQYF.

This clone appeared a few times. The rearrangement uses TRBV7-8 and TRBJ2-2, with 12 bases fitting TRBD2. The CDR3 spans 16 residues. Looked up from germline, CDR1 is SGHVS and CDR2 is FQNEAQ. Unmatched junction bases numbered 7, after V lost 5 bases and J lost 6 bases. CDR3 in DNA: TGTGCCAGCAGCCCCGGACTAGCGGGAAGTGCCGGGGAGCTGTTTTTT. Encoded protein: CASSPGLAGSAGELFF. The variable domain in full, with the rest retrieved from reference TRBV7-8 and TRBJ2-2, is GAGVSQSPRYKVAKRGQDVALRCDPISGHVSLFWYQQALGQGPEFLTYFQNEAQLDKSGLPSDRFFAERPEGSVSTLKIQRTQQEDSAVYLCASSPGLAGSAGELFFGEGSRLTVL.

V usage is TRBV30 and J usage is TRBJ2-2; 9 bases are shared with TRBD2. The CDR3 extends over 16 amino acids. The V gene's germline CDR1 is GTSNPN and CDR2 SVGIG (reference sequence). Unmatched junction bases numbered 9, after V lost 2 bases and J lost 5 bases. This CDR3 reads CAWSRGAGGRTGELFF. For the CDR3, the DNA is TGTGCCTGGAGTAGGGGTGCGGGGGGGCGGACCGGGGAGCTGTTTTTT.

The chain links TRBV5-1 to TRBJ1-1; 10 positions match TRBD1. CDR3 size: 14 residues. The germline V gene encodes CDR1 SGHRS and CDR2 YFSETQ. Germline trimming cut 4 bases from V and 5 bases from J; bases unmatched to any gene: 5. CDR3 sequence: CASSGQGVRTEAFF. CDR3 DNA sequence: TGCGCCAGCAGCGGACAGGGGGTGCGAACTGAAGCTTTCTTT.

This clone turned up a few times. The genes are TRBV10-2 and TRBJ2-7, with a tentative D call TRBD2 (7 bases). CDR3 length equals 13 residues. Trimming shortened V by 6 bases and J by 3 bases, and 12 bases separated the two germline ends. The germline CDR1 and CDR2 sequences are WSHSY and SAAADI. The DNA of the CDR3 is TGCGCCAGCAGCGAGGGGGACTACTACGAGCAGTACTTC. Protein product: CASSEGDYYEQYF.

The V gene is TRBV5-1, the J gene TRBJ2-3, with D hard to call. CDR3 length: 13 residues. V dropped 4 bases and J dropped 7 bases, with 13 bases sitting between them. Looked up from germline, CDR1 is SGHRS and CDR2 is YFSETQ. Here the CDR3 DNA reads TGCGCCAGCAGCACTGTTCACTCCTATACGCAGTATTTT. It translates to CASSTVHSYTQYF.

The V gene is TRBV27, the J gene TRBJ1-1, with TRBD1 as a possible D gene (5 bases). This CDR3 is 14 amino acids long. Trimming removed 5 bases at V and 3 bases at J, with 13 bases between. Germline CDR1 reads MNHEY; CDR2 reads SMNVEV (reference sequence). The CDR3 spells CASSDQGGDTEAFF. The CDR3 coding sequence is TGTGCCAGCAGTGATCAGGGAGGGGACACTGAAGCTTTCTTT.

This sequence joins TRBV30 and TRBJ1-1; no firm D call. Between the trimmed V and J ends, which lost 3 bases and 7 bases, there was a span of 21 bases. This CDR3 region has 15 residues. The germline CDR1 and CDR2 sequences are GTSNPN and SVGIG (reference sequence). The CDR3 protein is CAWRVLGRMRHEAFF. The CDR3 nucleotides are TGTGCCTGGAGGGTCCTGGGCCGGATGCGACATGAAGCTTTCTTT.

The rearrangement links TRBV29-1 to TRBJ2-5, with 7 bases identical to TRBD2. The germline CDR1 and CDR2 sequences are SQVTM and ANQGSEA. The CDR3 consists of 14 residues. Losses at the gene ends were 8 bases for V and 7 bases for J; bases not matched to a gene: 16. This chain's CDR3 is CSPQAGLERGTQYF. The CDR3 DNA follows: TGCAGCCCCCAAGCGGGACTGGAGAGGGGGACCCAGTACTTC.

Comment on this clone: One end of the junction does not line up with germline, which may come from a read error. V is TRBV9 and J is TRBJ1-6, with a possible D match to TRBD1 (5 bases). The CDR3 contains 15 residues. Germline V lookup: CDR1 SGDLS, CDR2 YYNGEE. The CDR3 spells CANSVDGGDNSPLHF. The CDR3 nucleotides read TGTGCCAACAGCGTAGATGGAGGGGATAATTCACCCCTCCACTTT. The full variable domain, in which reference TRBV9 and TRBJ1-6 provide the parts outside the CDR3, is DSGVTQTPKHLITATGQRVTLRCSPRSGDLSVYWYQQSLDQGLQFLIQYYNGEERAKGNILERFSAQQFPDLHSELNLSSLELGDSALYFCANSVDGGDNSPLHFGNGTRLTVT.

This chain connects TRBV30 to TRBJ1-1; D ambiguous. The CDR3 length is 13 residues. Germline CDR1 is GTSNPN and CDR2 is SVGIG (reference sequence). V gave up 2 bases and J gave up 3 bases, with 10 bases separating them. The CDR3 DNA is TGTGCCTGGAGTCTCCGGCAGGACACTGAAGCTTTCTTT. It encodes CAWSLRQDTEAFF.

J is TRBJ2-1 and V is TRBV4-2; 15 positions match TRBD2. CDR1 is LGHNA and CDR2 is YNFKEQ in the germline V gene. The CDR3 contains 16 residues. V lost 1 base and J lost 9; bases outside the gene matches: 4. CDR3 bases: TGTGCCAGCAGCCAAGTAGGGACTAGCGGGAGGAGTGAGCAGTTCTTC. Amino acid sequence: CASSQVGTSGRSEQFF.

V is TRBV27 and J is TRBJ1-1; D gene ambiguous. This CDR3 region has 11 residues. Germline V lookup: CDR1 MNHEY, CDR2 SMNVEV (reference sequence). Trimming shortened V by 6 bases and J by 5 bases, and 7 bases separated the two germline ends. The DNA for the CDR3 is TGTGCCAGCAGGGCAGAAACTGAAGCTTTCTTT. This gives the protein CASRAETEAFF.

The CDR3 is CATSREQNTEAFF. The CDR3 DNA reads as TGTGCCACCAGCAGAGAACAGAACACTGAAGCTTTCTTT. This sequence joins TRBV15 and TRBJ1-1; unclear D gene. CDR3 length: 13 residues. V was clipped by 0 bases and J by 1 base, with 3 bases between them. Per the germline V gene, CDR1 is LNHNV and CDR2 is YYDKDF (reference sequence).

This sequence joins TRBV5-1 and TRBJ2-7, with D perhaps TRBD1 (5 bases). Germline assignment: CDR1 SGHRS and CDR2 YFSETQ. The V end was cut by 4 bases, the J end by 0 bases, with 11 bases between. CDR3 length equals 14 residues. CDR3 DNA: TGCGCCAGCAGCGTCCAGGGCAGCTCCTACGAGCAGTACTTC. Residues: CASSVQGSSYEQYF. Variable domain in full (rest from reference TRBV5-1 and TRBJ2-7): KAGVTQTPRYLIKTRGQQVTLSCSPISGHRSVSWYQQTPGQGLQFLFEYFSETQRNKGNFPGRFSGRQFSNSRSEMNVSTLELGDSALYLCASSVQGSSYEQYFGPGTRLTVT.

The rearrangement uses TRBV7-2 and TRBJ1-1, with D tentatively TRBD1 (5 bases). The germline CDR1 and CDR2 sequences are SGHTA and FQGNSA. This CDR3 has 15 amino acids. With 8 bases removed from V and 6 bases from J, the gap between germline ends came to 22 bases. The CDR3, as DNA: TGTGCCAGCTCTCGCAGGGCCTCCCTCAGGGCTGAAGCTTTCTTT. Its translation is CASSRRASLRAEAFF.

The CDR3 loop reads CASTTGADEKLFF. The DNA for the CDR3 is TGTGCCAGCACGACAGGGGCTGATGAAAAACTGTTTTTT. This chain uses TRBV7-9 with TRBJ1-4; 8 bases agree with TRBD1. Germline V gene lookup returns CDR1 SEHNR and CDR2 FQNEAQ (reference sequence). J was trimmed by 6 bases and V by 7 bases; bases with no gene match: 4. The CDR3 has 13 amino acids.

The gene calls are TRBV30 and TRBJ1-2; 7 bases agree with TRBD1. V shed 0 bases, J shed 5 bases, and the junction held 12 bases outside the gene matches. CDR1 is GTSNPN, CDR2 SVGIG, per germline (reference sequence). CDR3 length: 16 amino acids. The CDR3: CAWSVEGAARMYGYTF. CDR3 coding DNA: TGTGCCTGGAGTGTCGAGGGGGCGGCTCGGATGTATGGCTACACCTTC.

The rearrangement uses TRBV18 and TRBJ2-1; a possible D gene is TRBD1 (5 bases). CDR3 length: 14 residues. Trimming stripped 4 bases from V and 7 bases from J, with 14 bases between. Germline V CDR1 and CDR2: KGHSH, LQKENI. CDR3: CASSLSYRRNEQFF. In DNA form, the CDR3 reads TGTGCCAGCTCACTTTCGTACAGGAGAAATGAGCAGTTCTTC.

This clone is a singleton in its sample. V is TRBV27 and J is TRBJ1-5; the match to TRBD1 covers 8 bases. V was clipped by 2 bases and J by 0 bases; unmatched bases: 6. Germline CDR1 reads MNHEY; CDR2 reads SMNVEV (reference sequence). The CDR3 is 17 residues long. CDR3 amino acids: CASSLGAQGASNQPQHF. DNA of the CDR3: TGTGCCAGCAGTTTAGGAGCCCAGGGGGCTAGCAATCAGCCCCAGCATTTT.

The gene calls are TRBV9 and TRBJ2-1, with D possibly TRBD1 on 5 matching bases. V shed 2 bases and J shed 8 bases, with 26 bases lying between them. The CDR3 runs 18 residues. Germline CDR1 SGDLS, CDR2 YYNGEE. The CDR3 loop reads CASSVGFGGRGNRDEQFF. CDR3 bases: TGTGCCAGCAGCGTTGGATTTGGCGGTAGGGGCAATAGGGATGAGCAGTTCTTC.